These 22 T cell receptor beta chains share one sample of origin, sequenced in a study of post-analysis software for immune sequencing data. Unique-molecular-identifier-tagged TCR beta cDNA libraries were used. From the PCR reads, TCRdb called clonotypes with MiXCR, one entry per CDR3 protein. The table records about 540,000 distinct CDR3 sequences, around a third of them present only once. No antigen has been identified for these receptors. Overall study findings and caveats: Roughly five TRBV segments occurring more often in patients than controls included TRBV5-6, TRBV5-1 and TRBV20-1.

The material sequenced was blood. The receptors derive from a girl between 2 and 17 years old with multiple sclerosis.

This chain joins TRBV6-6 and TRBJ2-7; the match to TRBD2 covers 8 bases. The closer fit of TRBJ2-5 to the DNA end suggests the J call may be wrong. This CDR3 is built from 15 residues. Germline CDR1 and CDR2: MNHNY and SVGAGI (reference sequence). CDR3: CASSHGRGDRETQYF. In nucleotides, the CDR3 is TGTGCCAGCAGCCATGGGCGGGGGGATCGGGAGACCCAGTACTTC.

The chain uses TRBV18 and TRBJ1-5; no reliable D call. CDR1 and CDR2 (germline): KGHSH, LQKENI. The V gene lost 2 bases and the J gene lost 1 base, with 9 bases spanning the gap. This CDR3 is built from 15 residues. CDR3 sequence (DNA): TGTGCCAGCTCACCAGCGGCGAGGAGCAATCAGCCCCAGCATTTT. Translating it yields CASSPAARSNQPQHF.

To note about this clonotype: With a much larger clone just one base away, this may be a read error. The chain uses TRBV27 and TRBJ1-6; maybe TRBD1 (5 bases). Per the germline V gene, CDR1 is MNHEY and CDR2 is SMNVEV (reference sequence). The CDR3 length is 21 residues. CDR3 residues: CDSSLRGPVGRASVDGSPLHF. CDR3 nucleotide sequence: TGTGACAGCAGTTTACGGGGCCCAGTTGGCAGGGCGTCGGTCGATGGGTCACCCCTCCACTTT.

The rearrangement uses TRBV20-1 and TRBJ2-5, with 9 nucleotides matching TRBD1. The CDR3 spans 13 residues. Germline V gives CDR1 DFQATT, CDR2 SNEGSKA (reference sequence). The V and J ends lost 5 bases and 11 bases, in that order; junction bases with no gene match: 12. DNA for the CDR3: TGCAGTGCTCCACAGGGGGCCTTGCGGGAGCAGTACTTC. Amino acids: CSAPQGALREQYF.

This clonotype was counted between two and nine times. This chain links TRBV7-9 with TRBJ1-2, with D unresolved. The germline gives CDR1 SEHNR, CDR2 FQNEAQ (reference sequence). V was clipped by 1 base and J by 7 bases, with 10 bases between them. The CDR3 runs to 13 residues. The CDR3 loop is CASSLGVTVGYTF. The CDR3 nucleotides are TGTGCCAGCAGCTTAGGGGTTACGGTTGGCTACACCTTC.

The sample holds a few counts of this clonotype. This rearrangement joins TRBV3-1 to TRBJ2-1; weak D call: TRBD2 (7 bases). This CDR3 is 15 amino acids long. Germline assignment: CDR1 LGHDT and CDR2 YNNKEL (reference sequence). Between the trimmed V and J ends, which lost 2 bases and 9 bases, there was a span of 17 bases. CDR3 region: CASSQWGGRSGEQFF. The DNA for the CDR3 is TGTGCCAGCAGCCAATGGGGGGGCCGTAGTGGTGAGCAGTTCTTC.

This clonotype was counted only a few times. At one boundary the junction diverges from the germline segment, which might be a read error. This chain connects TRBV3-1 to TRBJ1-1; TRBD1 matches 8 bases. This CDR3 spans 13 amino acids. Germline V gene data show CDR1 as LGHDT and CDR2 as YNNKEL (reference sequence). Here the CDR3 DNA reads TGTGCCGGCAGCCAAGAAGGGACAGGCCAAGCTTTCTTT. Protein sequence: CAGSQEGTGQAFF.

In this sample, this clonotype turned up a few times. The chain uses TRBV2 and TRBJ2-4; 11 bases align to TRBD2. J was trimmed by 0 bases and V by 3 bases; bases with no gene match: 10. Germline lookup yields CDR1 SNHLY and CDR2 FYNNEI. This CDR3 region has 19 residues. The CDR3 loop is CASSEGAGLAVVAKNIQYF. CDR3 bases: TGTGCCAGCAGTGAGGGTGCGGGACTAGCGGTGGTAGCCAAAAACATTCAGTACTTC.

This clonotype was seen at least ten times. V gene TRBV29-1 combines with J gene TRBJ2-5; D remains unclear. This CDR3 has 10 residues. Germline V lookup: CDR1 SQVTM, CDR2 ANQGSEA. The V and J ends lost 4 bases and 7 bases respectively, with 7 bases between them. Written as DNA, the CDR3 is TGCAGCGTTGGAGTAGGGACCCAGTACTTC. Encoded protein: CSVGVGTQYF.

This clonotype was seen only a few times. V is TRBV5-1 and J is TRBJ2-7; D might be TRBD1 or TRBD2, each matching 5 bases. V lost 7 bases, J lost 0 bases, and 14 bases lay in between. The germline V gene has CDR1 SGHRS and CDR2 YFSETQ. CDR3 length equals 14 residues. This CDR3 is CASHPLGASYEQYF. In DNA form, the CDR3 reads TGCGCCAGCCACCCCCTCGGGGCCTCCTACGAGCAGTACTTC.

As for this clonotype: No conserved phenylalanine or tryptophan is present at the end of the CDR3, so a read error is the likely explanation. The gene calls are TRBV5-1 and TRBJ2-7, with 9 bases aligning to TRBD1. TRBJ2-5 matches the DNA end more closely, so the J call is doubtful. The germline V gene encodes CDR1 SGHRS and CDR2 YFSETQ. The CDR3 is 16 residues long. The CDR3: CASSPTGGQVQETQYC. CDR3 nucleotide sequence: TGCGCCAGCAGCCCGACAGGGGGTCAGGTCCAAGAGACCCAGTACTGC.

This clonotype was recorded a few times. The CDR3 region is CASRGQELNSPLHF. The DNA of the CDR3 is TGTGCCAGCAGGGGACAGGAGTTGAATTCACCCCTCCACTTT. The chain couples TRBV2 to TRBJ1-6; 8 nucleotides line up with TRBD1. Germline CDR1 is SNHLY and CDR2 is FYNNEI. Trimming cost V 6 bases and J 7 bases; bases outside gene matches: 5. The CDR3 is 14 amino acids.

This clonotype was counted only a few times. This chain connects TRBV7-6 to TRBJ1-4; 10 positions match TRBD1. Germline V gives CDR1 SGHVS, CDR2 FNYEAQ. V trimming: 1 base; J trimming: 1 base; junction bases outside the gene matches: 0. CDR3 length equals 16 residues. This chain's CDR3 is CASSLGTGGTNEKLFF. CDR3 bases: TGTGCCAGCAGCTTAGGGACAGGGGGAACTAATGAAAAACTGTTTTTT.

The chain carries TRBV6-6 and TRBJ2-3; possible D gene TRBD1, 6 bases. The germline V gene has CDR1 MNHNY and CDR2 SVGAGI (reference sequence). Trimming took off 5 bases at V and 2 bases at J, with 17 bases between the two ends. The CDR3 runs to 16 residues. The CDR3 DNA reads TGTGCCAGCAGTCCCCGGACAGAGGGAAACACAGATACGCAGTATTTT. This codes for CASSPRTEGNTDTQYF.

The rearrangement links TRBV9 to TRBJ2-7; D is ambiguous. V was trimmed by 0 bases and J by 7 bases, leaving 14 bases between them. CDR1 SGDLS and CDR2 YYNGEE come from the germline V gene. The CDR3 has 14 residues. CDR3 in DNA: TGTGCCAGCAGCGTAGGGACGGGTCCGGAGGAGCAGTACTTC. Translation: CASSVGTGPEEQYF.

This clonotype was observed many times. V is TRBV5-1 and J is TRBJ2-7; D gene uncertain. Germline V lookup: CDR1 SGHRS, CDR2 YFSETQ. The CDR3 runs to 13 residues. Trimming took 4 bases from V and 2 from J, leaving 10 bases between them. As DNA, the CDR3 is TGCGCCAGCAGCAGCGCCCAGACCTACGAGCAGTACTTC. It codes for CASSSAQTYEQYF. Combining the CDR3 with reference TRBV5-1 and TRBJ2-7 gives the whole variable domain KAGVTQTPRYLIKTRGQQVTLSCSPISGHRSVSWYQQTPGQGLQFLFEYFSETQRNKGNFPGRFSGRQFSNSRSEMNVSTLELGDSALYLCASSSAQTYEQYFGPGTRLTVT.

This clonotype was picked up a small number of times. The V gene is TRBV10-2, the J gene TRBJ2-3; no reliable D call. V was pared by 7 bases and J by 2 bases, with 10 bases between. Germline lookup yields CDR1 WSHSY and CDR2 SAAADI. This CDR3 is 13 amino acids long. The CDR3 loop is CASTVGPTDTQYF. In DNA form, the CDR3 reads TGCGCCAGCACGGTTGGCCCCACAGATACGCAGTATTTT.

The chain carries TRBV6-5 and TRBJ2-1, with TRBD2 matching over 8 bases. CDR3 length: 17 residues. Germline CDR1 reads MNHEY; CDR2 reads SVGAGI. After removal of 0 bases from V and 7 bases from J, the junction contained 11 bases not matched to a gene. CDR3 nucleotides: TGTGCCAGCAGTTACTCTGGGGGGACTAGTTTTTATAATGAGCAGTTCTTC. This codes for CASSYSGGTSFYNEQFF.

This clonotype was observed a few times. V is TRBV20-1 and J is TRBJ2-7, with TRBD1 identical over 9 bases. This CDR3 has 14 residues. Germline V CDR1 and CDR2: DFQATT, SNEGSKA (reference sequence). The J segment lost 3 bases and the V segment lost 3 bases, leaving 6 bases of the junction unmatched. CDR3 sequence: CSARDGQGSYEQYF. CDR3 coding DNA: TGCAGTGCTAGGGACGGACAGGGGAGCTACGAGCAGTACTTC.

This clonotype was detected a few times. This sequence joins TRBV12-3 or TRBV12-4 and TRBJ2-2; 12 bases agree with TRBD1. The CDR3 length is 16 residues. V was clipped by 6 bases and J by 7 bases; unmatched bases: 9. The CDR3 sequence: CASSQGQGARLGELFF. The CDR3 coding sequence is TGTGCCAGCAGCCAGGGACAGGGGGCGCGTCTCGGGGAGCTGTTTTTT.

The chain links TRBV20-1 to TRBJ1-5; the match to TRBD1 covers 11 bases. The CDR3 contains 16 residues. CDR1 is DFQATT and CDR2 is SNEGSKA in the germline V gene (reference sequence). V trimming: 0 bases; J trimming: 6 bases; junction bases outside the gene matches: 7. The DNA for the CDR3 is TGCAGTGCTAGAGATCTAGGACAGGGGGCGGCTCAGCCCCAGCATTTT. Its translation: CSARDLGQGAAQPQHF.

V is TRBV20-1 and J is TRBJ2-1; 10 bases are shared with TRBD1. The CDR3 loop spans 14 amino acids. CDR1 DFQATT and CDR2 SNEGSKA come from the germline V gene (reference sequence). The CDR3 DNA sequence: TGCAGCGCAGAAGGACAGGGGGATAGTTTTGAGCAGTTCTTC. This translates into CSAEGQGDSFEQFF.